This is a list of T cell receptor beta chains from one sample in a study of response to subunit inactivated influenza vaccine. TCRdb re-derived calls from the RT-PCR reads in MiXCR, one entry per CDR3 protein. The sample consists of hundreds of thousands of distinct CDR3 sequences, 13% of them appearing once. Source: PBMCs from blood, taken roughly 45 days after vaccination. The receptors were gathered from a man in his fifties who received an inactivated influenza vaccine. The CDR3 runs from the conserved cysteine through the conserved F or W. D genes are given only for firm matches. Some rows have no size entry. The others give once, few or many, or a class for an expanded clone.

J: TRBJ1-4; D: NA; V: TRBV6-5; size: once; DNA: TGTGCCAGCAGTTACTCCCTGACAGGATTAAATGAAAAACTGTTTTTT; CDR3: CASSYSLTGLNEKLFF
J: TRBJ2-3; D: NA; V: TRBV5-1; size: many; DNA: TGCGCCAGCAGCTTGGGACAGAACACAGATACGCAGTATTTT; CDR3: CASSLGQNTDTQYF
J: TRBJ1-4; D: TRBD1; V: TRBV5-5; size: few; DNA: TGTGCCAGCAGCCCGCCCGGGACAGGAGAAAAACTGTTTTTT; CDR3: CASSPPGTGEKLFF
J: TRBJ2-7; D: NA; V: TRBV12-3/TRBV12-4; size: few; DNA: TGTGCCAGCAGTTTGACCCGGGAGCAGTACTTC; CDR3: CASSLTREQYF
J: TRBJ2-7; D: NA; V: TRBV29-1; size: many; DNA: TGCAGCGTCAACCTCGGGGGACACTACGAGCAGTACTTC; CDR3: CSVNLGGHYEQYF
J: TRBJ2-1; D: TRBD2; V: TRBV5-1; size: NA; DNA: TGCGCCAGCAGCCTTGGGACTAACCCCGGCAATGAGCAGTTCTTC; CDR3: CASSLGTNPGNEQFF
J: TRBJ2-7; D: TRBD1; V: TRBV5-1; size: few; DNA: TGCGCCAGCAGTCGTAGATCCGGGACAGCTGACTTGTACGAGCAGTACTTC; CDR3: CASSRRSGTADLYEQYF
J: TRBJ1-2; D: NA; V: TRBV11-2; size: few; DNA: TGTGCCAGCAGCTTAGCCGCAGGGATCAACTATGGCTACACCTTC; CDR3: CASSLAAGINYGYTF
J: TRBJ1-2; D: NA; V: TRBV4-1; size: few; DNA: TGCGCCAGCAACCCGGGGGGCCACTATGGCTACACCTTC; CDR3: CASNPGGHYGYTF
J: TRBJ2-7; D: TRBD2; V: TRBV25-1; size: few; DNA: TGTGCCAGCGGGGGGCCTAGCGGGAGGAAAATTCGTTACGAGCAGTACTTC; CDR3: CASGGPSGRKIRYEQYF
J: TRBJ2-7; D: NA; V: TRBV20-1; size: NA; DNA: TGCAGTGCACCAACTACCGGCGCTCCCTACGAGCAGTACTTC; CDR3: CSAPTTGAPYEQYF
J: TRBJ2-1; D: NA; V: TRBV6-5; size: NA; DNA: TGTGCCAGCAGTTATTTGGCGGGGGCCCAACTACAGCAGTTCTTC; CDR3: CASSYLAGAQLQQFF
J: TRBJ2-7; D: NA; V: TRBV30; size: few; DNA: TGTGCCTGGAGTGCACAGGGTCCTTCTTACGAGCAGTACTTC; CDR3: CAWSAQGPSYEQYF
J: TRBJ2-3; D: TRBD2; V: TRBV5-1; size: few; DNA: TGCGCCAGCAGCGCGGGATGGCCGGGACTAGCGGGAGAGGATACGCAGTATTTT; CDR3: CASSAGWPGLAGEDTQYF
J: TRBJ2-1; D: TRBD2; V: TRBV6-2/TRBV6-3; size: many; DNA: TGTGCCAGCAGTCTGGTAGGGACTAGCTTCTACAATGAGCAGTTCTTC; CDR3: CASSLVGTSFYNEQFF
J: TRBJ2-5; D: NA; V: TRBV5-5; size: NA; DNA: TGTGCCAGCAGCTGGACCGAAAGGGAGACCCAGTACTTC; CDR3: CASSWTERETQYF
J: TRBJ2-7; D: NA; V: TRBV29-1; size: NA; DNA: TGCAGCGTTGGGGCTCCCTTTCAGTACTTC; CDR3: CSVGAPFQYF
J: TRBJ1-2; D: NA; V: TRBV5-1; size: NA; DNA: TGCGCCAGCAGCTTGAACGGTGATGGCTACACCTTC; CDR3: CASSLNGDGYTF
J: TRBJ2-7; D: NA; V: TRBV20-1; size: many; DNA: TGCAGTGCTAGAGATTCTCTACTCGGGAGAGGCAACGAGCAGTACTTC; CDR3: CSARDSLLGRGNEQYF
J: TRBJ2-5; D: NA; V: TRBV6-1; size: few; DNA: TGTGCCAGCAGTCTCCGGGACACCCTTCCTTCGGAGACCCAGTACTTC; CDR3: CASSLRDTLPSETQYF
J: TRBJ2-5; D: NA; V: TRBV15; size: NA; DNA: TGTGCCACCGGAGACAGGATCCAAGAGACCCAGTACTTC; CDR3: CATGDRIQETQYF
J: TRBJ2-7; D: NA; V: TRBV2; size: few; DNA: TGTGCCAGCAGTCCGCTGGATTTCTACGAGCAGTACTTC; CDR3: CASSPLDFYEQYF
J: TRBJ2-7; D: NA; V: TRBV10-1; size: many; DNA: TGCGCCAGCAGTGAAGCGTCATACGAGCAGTACTTC; CDR3: CASSEASYEQYF
J: TRBJ1-3; D: NA; V: TRBV7-9; size: NA; DNA: TGTGCCAGCAGCCAATCTACGGGATACACCATATATTTT; CDR3: CASSQSTGYTIYF
J: TRBJ2-7; D: TRBD1; V: TRBV7-9; size: few; DNA: TGTGCCAGCAGCACAATGTGGCGACAGGGGATTTACCGCGAGCAGTACTTC; CDR3: CASSTMWRQGIYREQYF
J: TRBJ2-5; D: NA; V: TRBV21-1; size: NA; DNA: TGTGCCAGCAGCAAAGTTGGACAGCAAGAGACCCAGTACTTC; CDR3: CASSKVGQQETQYF
J: TRBJ1-5; D: TRBD1; V: TRBV20-1; size: NA; DNA: TGCAGTGCTAGCGCCGGGACAGGCCGCAATCAGCCCCAGCATTTT; CDR3: CSASAGTGRNQPQHF